The 29 T cell receptor beta chains presented below share a single source sample, sequenced in a study of blood T cell repertoires in COVID-19. TCRdb's copy holds only in-frame clones and misses some; the assay was immunoSEQ multiplex PCR. The table lists about 190,000 clones, about four fifths of them singletons. Sequenced material: peripheral blood. The receptors here all came from a woman in her 70s with active or convalescent COVID-19.

The chain links TRBV6-1 to TRBJ2-3; 10 nucleotides align to TRBD1. Trimming at V came to 2 bases and at J to 1 base, leaving 6 bases not matched to a gene. The CDR3 covers 17 residues. The V gene's germline CDR1 is MNHNS and CDR2 SASEGT. The CDR3 DNA reads as TGTGCCAGCAGTGAACTGACAGGGGGCGGTGGCACAGATACGCAGTATTTT. Its translation is CASSELTGGGGTDTQYF.

The chain joins TRBV29-1 to TRBJ2-2; 7 positions match TRBD1. The CDR3 consists of 14 residues. The junction had 7 bases not matched to a gene; V was cut back by 7 bases and J by 2 bases. Germline V gives CDR1 SQVTM, CDR2 ANQGSEA. For the CDR3, the DNA is TGCAGCGCCAAGGGACAGTCTAACACCGGGGAGCTGTTTTTT. Translating it yields CSAKGQSNTGELFF.

The chain joins TRBV18 to TRBJ2-1; 16 bases line up with TRBD2. V shed 2 bases and J 7 bases; nucleotides not matched to a gene: 8. The CDR3 runs 18 residues. From germline, CDR1 is KGHSH and CDR2 LQKENI. DNA of the CDR3: TGTGCCAGCTCACCAACGGGACTAGCGGGAGGGGCGGGAAATGAGCAGTTCTTC. It specifies CASSPTGLAGGAGNEQFF.

About this clone: Other DNA sequences in the sample encode the same CDR3. The chain employs TRBV5-1 and TRBJ1-1; unclear D gene. The CDR3 is 14 amino acids. The germline gives CDR1 SGHRS, CDR2 YFSETQ. V was trimmed by 0 bases and J by 1 base, leaving 7 bases between them. The CDR3 spells CASSLASGNTEAFF. In DNA, the CDR3 is TGCGCCAGCAGCTTGGCCTCAGGGAACACTGAAGCTTTCTTT.

The chain joins TRBV5-1 to TRBJ1-2; a possible D gene is TRBD1 (6 bases). CDR3 size: 15 residues. Trimming took 5 bases from V and 7 from J, leaving 21 bases between them. The germline gives CDR1 SGHRS, CDR2 YFSETQ. Here the CDR3 reads CASSFSQGSTAGYTF. As DNA, the CDR3 is TGCGCCAGCAGTTTCTCGCAGGGGTCTACTGCTGGCTACACCTTC.

This chain links TRBV9 with TRBJ2-2; D is perhaps TRBD2 (5 bases). Germline V gene lookup returns CDR1 SGDLS and CDR2 YYNGEE. The CDR3 is 13 amino acids. The V end lost 4 bases, the J end lost 5 bases, and 9 bases lay between the germline ends. This CDR3 is CASSPRLTGELFF. In DNA, the CDR3 is TGTGCCAGCAGCCCCCGACTAACCGGGGAGCTGTTTTTT.

This rearrangement joins TRBV28 to TRBJ2-7; TRBD2 agrees at 13 bases. The CDR3 sequence is 16 residues long. CDR1 MDHEN and CDR2 SYDVKM come from the germline V gene. Germline trimming cut 2 bases from V and 3 bases from J; bases unmatched to any gene: 4. CDR3 sequence reads: CASSLTSGRAGYEQYF. The CDR3, as DNA: TGTGCCAGCAGTTTAACTAGCGGGAGGGCTGGCTACGAGCAGTACTTC.

V and J are TRBV19 and TRBJ1-2; a weak D match, TRBD1 (6 bases). The CDR3 totals 16 residues. Deletions cut 7 bases from V and 12 bases from J, with 30 bases between. Germline V CDR1 and CDR2: LNHDA, SQIVND (reference sequence). The CDR3 DNA follows: TGTGCCAGTAACACAAACGGTAGGGGGACGCGTGAAAAGAACACCTTC. Translation: CASNTNGRGTREKNTF.

The chain joins TRBV7-9 to TRBJ2-4, with D perhaps matching TRBD1 (6 bases). The germline V and J ends were trimmed by 1 base and 0 bases, with 10 bases remaining between them. There are 16 residues in the CDR3. Germline lookup yields CDR1 SEHNR and CDR2 FQNEAQ (reference sequence). Here the CDR3 DNA reads TGTGCCAGCAGCTTAGACAGGGTCGGAGCCAAAAACATTCAGTACTTC. This gives the protein CASSLDRVGAKNIQYF.

Details on this clone: Other nucleotide sequences in the sample specify the same CDR3. The rearrangement joins TRBV7-9 to TRBJ2-5; TRBD2 is a possible D gene (6 bases). V lost 0 bases to trimming and J lost 4 bases, with 9 bases between them. The CDR3 runs 14 residues. Germline V gene lookup returns CDR1 SEHNR and CDR2 FQNEAQ (reference sequence). CDR3 nucleotides: TGTGCCAGCAGCTTAGCCGGGGGAAGAGAGACCCAGTACTTC. Protein: CASSLAGGRETQYF.

The count of this clone is one. The chain recombines TRBV9 with TRBJ2-1, with TRBD2 as a possible D gene (5 bases). This CDR3 region has 16 residues. The germline V gene encodes CDR1 SGDLS and CDR2 YYNGEE. V dropped 6 bases and J dropped 8 bases, with 24 bases sitting between them. CDR3 amino acids: CASNPGGPMLRDEQFF. Written as DNA, the CDR3 is TGTGCCAGCAATCCGGGCGGGCCGATGTTAAGGGATGAGCAGTTCTTC.

This chain connects TRBV6-1 to TRBJ2-7; 7 bases map to TRBD1. The germline V gene encodes CDR1 MNHNS and CDR2 SASEGT. The CDR3 totals 16 residues. J lost 4 bases, V lost 0 bases, and 9 bases had no gene match. The CDR3 DNA sequence: TGTGCCAGCAGTGAAGCGGCGACAGGGTGGGAGTACGAGCAGTACTTC. Translating it yields CASSEAATGWEYEQYF.

This chain uses TRBV2 with TRBJ2-7; 9 bases match TRBD2. With V trimmed by 1 base and J by 0 bases, 7 bases remained unmatched. The CDR3 consists of 17 residues. Germline lookup yields CDR1 SNHLY and CDR2 FYNNEI. CDR3 sequence reads: CASSEESLAGTSYEQYF. CDR3 bases: TGTGCCAGCAGTGAAGAGTCGCTAGCGGGAACCTCCTACGAGCAGTACTTC.

In its sample, this clone was seen many times. The chain has TRBV4-1 and TRBJ2-7; 11 positions agree with TRBD2. This CDR3 has 15 residues. CDR1 and CDR2 (germline): MGHRA, YSYEKL. J gave up 4 bases and V 1 base, and 3 bases lay outside the gene matches. CDR3 region: CASSQGSGRGYEQYF. Written as DNA, the CDR3 is TGCGCCAGCAGCCAAGGTAGCGGGAGGGGATACGAGCAGTACTTC.

As for this clone: This same CDR3 is encoded by further DNA sequences in the sample. The chain employs TRBV5-1 and TRBJ2-7, with D perhaps TRBD1 (5 bases). Between the trimmed V and J ends, which lost 0 bases and 4 bases, there was a span of 8 bases. The germline CDR1 and CDR2 sequences are SGHRS and YFSETQ. The CDR3 has 13 amino acids. The CDR3 region has the DNA TGCGCCAGCAGCTTGGCGCAGGGATACGAGCAGTACTTC. Translating it yields CASSLAQGYEQYF.

The rearrangement links TRBV3-1 (or the pseudogene TRBV3-2) to TRBJ2-2, with 8 bases aligning to TRBD2. CDR3 size: 15 residues. Unmatched junction bases numbered 2, after V lost 4 bases and J lost 1 base. Germline V lookup: CDR1 LGHDT, CDR2 YNNKEL (reference sequence). CDR3 coding DNA: TGTGCCAGCAGCCTTACTAGCGGGAACACCGGGGAGCTGTTTTTT. This gives the protein CASSLTSGNTGELFF.

This rearrangement joins TRBV14 to TRBJ2-2; D uncertain. CDR3 size: 14 residues. Trimming removed 2 bases at V and 8 bases at J, with 12 bases between. Germline CDR1 and CDR2: SGHDN and FVKESK. The CDR3 here is CASSQFYVPGELFF. In DNA, the CDR3 is TGTGCCAGCAGCCAATTCTACGTCCCTGGGGAGCTGTTTTTT.

Comments on this clone: Different DNA sequences within this sample yield the same CDR3. This chain's CDR3 is CASTGNTEAFF. CDR3 coding DNA: TGTGCTTCGACAGGGAACACTGAAGCTTTCTTT. V is TRBV2 and J is TRBJ1-1, with TRBD1 as a possible D gene (6 bases). The CDR3 length is 11 residues. Per germline, CDR1 SNHLY and CDR2 FYNNEI.

The chain combines TRBV5-6 with TRBJ2-4; TRBD1 agrees at 8 bases. The CDR3 is 15 residues long. The germline V gene has CDR1 SGHDT and CDR2 YYEEEE. Trimming took 2 bases from V and 9 from J; bases not matched to a gene: 10. CDR3 in DNA: TGTGCCAGCAGCTTCCGGGACAGGCCAACGGGCATTCAGTACTTC. Its translation: CASSFRDRPTGIQYF.

The chain recombines TRBV2 with TRBJ1-2; TRBD1 agrees at 9 bases. The V and J ends lost 4 bases and 6 bases, in that order; junction bases with no gene match: 6. CDR3 length: 14 residues. Germline values: CDR1 SNHLY, CDR2 FYNNEI. DNA for the CDR3: TGTGCCAGCAGTGTCCGGGACAGGGCCGATGGCTACACCTTC. Its protein is CASSVRDRADGYTF.

The chain is built from TRBV6-5 and TRBJ1-2; D not certain. Trimming removed 6 bases at V and 6 bases at J, with 14 bases between. The CDR3 totals 13 residues. Germline V gene data show CDR1 as MNHEY and CDR2 as SVGAGI. The CDR3 loop reads CASRGGWYDGYTF. For the CDR3, the DNA is TGTGCCAGCAGGGGAGGGTGGTACGATGGCTACACCTTC.

The V and J genes are TRBV7-3 and TRBJ2-1; TRBD2 matches at 8 bases. V gave up 5 bases and J gave up 8 bases; unmatched junction bases: 11. Germline V gives CDR1 SGHTA, CDR2 FQGTGA. There are 15 residues in the CDR3. The CDR3 is CASSTTGLGSDEQFF. The CDR3 DNA reads as TGTGCCAGCAGCACGACGGGACTAGGGTCGGATGAGCAGTTCTTC.

This sequence joins TRBV18 and TRBJ2-3, with a possible D match to TRBD2 (5 bases). Trimming stripped 4 bases from V and 5 bases from J, with 16 bases between. Germline V lookup: CDR1 KGHSH, CDR2 LQKENI. This CDR3 spans 15 amino acids. The CDR3 region is CASSQLLGSQDTQYF. Written as DNA, the CDR3 is TGTGCCAGCTCACAGCTGTTGGGGAGCCAAGATACGCAGTATTTT.

This rearrangement joins TRBV27 to TRBJ2-2, with TRBD2 matching over 7 bases. The germline V gene has CDR1 MNHEY and CDR2 SMNVEV (reference sequence). This CDR3 spans 18 amino acids. The junction had 14 bases not matched to a gene; V was cut back by 1 base and J by 6 bases. The CDR3 coding sequence is TGTGCCAGCAGTTTATTTGGGGGGAGGGGAGGGCCCGCCGGGGAGCTGTTTTTT. Protein: CASSLFGGRGGPAGELFF.

The count of this clone is one. This chain connects TRBV2 to TRBJ2-2, with D tentatively TRBD1 (6 bases). Per germline, CDR1 SNHLY and CDR2 FYNNEI. The CDR3 has 13 amino acids. Trimming took 6 bases from V and 6 from J, leaving 11 bases between them. In DNA, the CDR3 is TGTGCCAGCAGGGAACAGGGCCCCGGGGAGCTGTTTTTT. It specifies CASREQGPGELFF.

The chain links TRBV7-2 to TRBJ2-7; 10 bases are a match to TRBD1. V shed 6 bases, J shed 3 bases, and the junction held 5 bases outside the gene matches. The germline V gene encodes CDR1 SGHTA and CDR2 FQGNSA. The CDR3 sequence is 14 residues long. The CDR3 sequence: CASRETGGYYEQYF. Written as DNA, the CDR3 is TGTGCCAGCAGAGAGACAGGGGGCTACTACGAGCAGTACTTC.

The V and J genes are TRBV19 and TRBJ2-7; weak D call: TRBD1 (6 bases). The CDR3 runs 13 residues. The V gene's germline CDR1 is LNHDA and CDR2 SQIVND (reference sequence). V was cut by 10 bases and J by 2 bases, with 15 bases left in between. CDR3 sequence (DNA): TGTGCCACAAAGCCGACAGGACCCTACGAGCAGTACTTC. Its translation: CATKPTGPYEQYF.

With respect to this clone: The sample holds other DNA sequences that translate to the same CDR3. J is TRBJ2-3 and V is TRBV5-1; 15 positions agree with TRBD2. The ends lost 0 bases at V and 4 bases at J; junction bases unmatched: 0. Per the germline V gene, CDR1 is SGHRS and CDR2 is YFSETQ. The CDR3 runs to 16 residues. CDR3 in amino acids: CASSLGTSGRADTQYF. The DNA of the CDR3 is TGCGCCAGCAGCTTGGGGACTAGCGGGAGGGCAGATACGCAGTATTTT.

The rearrangement joins TRBV16 to TRBJ2-5, with D possibly TRBD2 on 6 matching bases. The CDR3 is 16 residues long. CDR1 and CDR2 from the germline V gene are KGHSY and FQNENV. Between the trimmed V and J ends, which lost 0 bases and 0 bases, there was a span of 11 bases. The chain's CDR3 is CASSQSRAGYQETQYF. Written as DNA, the CDR3 is TGTGCCAGCAGCCAATCGAGGGCGGGGTACCAAGAGACCCAGTACTTC. The variable domain in full, with the rest retrieved from reference TRBV16 and TRBJ2-5, is GEEVAQTPKHLVRGEGQKAKLYCAPIKGHSYVFWYQQVLKNEFKFLISFQNENVFDETGMPKERFSAKCLPNSPCSLEIQATKLEDSAVYFCASSQSRAGYQETQYFGPGTRLLVL.